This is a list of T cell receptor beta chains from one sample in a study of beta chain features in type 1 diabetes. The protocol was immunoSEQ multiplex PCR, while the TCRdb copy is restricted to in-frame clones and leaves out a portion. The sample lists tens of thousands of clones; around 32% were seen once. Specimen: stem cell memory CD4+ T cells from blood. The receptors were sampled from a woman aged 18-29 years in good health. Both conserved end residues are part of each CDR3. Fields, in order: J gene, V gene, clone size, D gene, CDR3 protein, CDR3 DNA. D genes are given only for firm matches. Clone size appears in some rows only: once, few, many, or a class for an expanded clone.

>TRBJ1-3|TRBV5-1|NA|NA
CASTSAGGSGNTIYF
TGCGCCAGCACCTCGGCCGGGGGAAGTGGAAACACCATATATTTT
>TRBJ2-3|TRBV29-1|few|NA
CSVETGFTDTQYF
TGCAGCGTTGAAACAGGGTTCACAGATACGCAGTATTTT
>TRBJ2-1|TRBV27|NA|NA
CASSYFNEQFF
TGTGCCAGCAGCTACTTCAATGAGCAGTTCTTC
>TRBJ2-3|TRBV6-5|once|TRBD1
CASSFRGRGDTQYF
TGTGCCAGCAGTTTCAGGGGGCGAGGAGATACGCAGTATTTT
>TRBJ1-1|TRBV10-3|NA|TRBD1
CAISESATQGAEAFF
TGTGCCATCAGTGAGTCTGCAACTCAGGGGGCTGAAGCTTTCTTT
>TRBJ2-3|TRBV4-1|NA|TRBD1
CASSQLRQGARTDTQYF
TGCGCCAGCAGCCAGTTAAGACAGGGGGCGAGGACAGATACGCAGTATTTT
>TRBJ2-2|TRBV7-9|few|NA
CASSPTGGELFF
TGTGCCAGCAGCCCGACTGGCGGGGAGCTGTTTTTT
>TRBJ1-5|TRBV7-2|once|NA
CASSQTGLNQPQHF
TGTGCCAGCAGCCAGACAGGATTGAATCAGCCCCAGCATTTT
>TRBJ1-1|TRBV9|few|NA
CASSASENTEAFF
TGTGCCAGCAGCGCTTCAGAGAACACTGAAGCTTTCTTT
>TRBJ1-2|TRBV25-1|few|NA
CASSEYQGPIYGYTF
TGTGCCAGCAGTGAATATCAGGGCCCGATTTATGGCTACACCTTC
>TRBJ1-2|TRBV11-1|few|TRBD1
CASSSGQGKGYGYTF
TGTGCCAGCAGCTCAGGACAGGGGAAGGGTTATGGCTACACCTTC
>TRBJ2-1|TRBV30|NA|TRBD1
CAWGTGSSYNEQFF
TGTGCCTGGGGGACAGGCAGCTCCTACAATGAGCAGTTCTTC
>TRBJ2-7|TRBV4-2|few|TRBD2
CASSQGAGDEQYF
TGTGCCAGCAGCCAAGGCGCGGGGGACGAGCAGTACTTC